The rows below give T cell receptor beta chains drawn from one sample of a study of a mutant IDH1 vaccine in newly diagnosed glioma. These receptors have no identified antigens. Repertoires were generated with immunoSEQ multiplex PCR, while TCRdb's copy carries only in-frame clones and drops some. This sample has more than 40,000 clones, with around four fifths found just once. The sample consisted of PBMCs, taken from a glioma patient whose treatment included an IDH1 peptide vaccine. The receptor set was obtained from a woman aged 40-49 years with glioma. Both conserved end residues are part of each CDR3. The D gene is left open where the match is weak. Size values are once, few and many counts, or a class for expanded clones, and some rows have none.

D gene: NA
V gene: TRBV30
clone size: few
J gene: TRBJ1-1
CDR3 protein: CAWSGRPGTVTAEAFF
CDR3 DNA: TGTGCCTGGAGTGGACGCCCTGGGACGGTGACCGCTGAAGCTTTCTTT

D gene: NA
V gene: TRBV5-6
clone size: NA
J gene: TRBJ1-2
CDR3 protein: CASSRGATGSYGYTF
CDR3 DNA: TGTGCCAGCAGCAGGGGGGCGACAGGTTCCTATGGCTACACCTTC

D gene: NA
V gene: TRBV9
clone size: NA
J gene: TRBJ1-1
CDR3 protein: CASSATMNTEAFF
CDR3 DNA: TGTGCCAGCAGCGCCACCATGAACACTGAAGCTTTCTTT

D gene: NA
V gene: TRBV19
clone size: once
J gene: TRBJ2-3
CDR3 protein: CASTRGTDTQYF
CDR3 DNA: TGTGCCAGTACCCGGGGCACAGATACGCAGTATTTT

D gene: TRBD1
V gene: TRBV7-8
clone size: NA
J gene: TRBJ1-2
CDR3 protein: CASSSGQGAFGYTF
CDR3 DNA: TGTGCCAGCAGCTCGGGACAGGGGGCATTTGGCTACACCTTC

D gene: TRBD2
V gene: TRBV10-3
clone size: NA
J gene: TRBJ2-7
CDR3 protein: CAISQGTSGDYEQYF
CDR3 DNA: TGTGCCATCAGTCAGGGGACTAGCGGGGACTACGAGCAGTACTTC

D gene: TRBD1
V gene: TRBV4-1
clone size: NA
J gene: TRBJ2-1
CDR3 protein: CASSQGGQLLNEQFF
CDR3 DNA: TGCGCCAGCAGCCAAGGGGGACAGTTACTCAATGAGCAGTTCTTC

D gene: TRBD2
V gene: TRBV2
clone size: NA
J gene: TRBJ2-3
CDR3 protein: CASSESAGRQGHTDTQYF
CDR3 DNA: TGTGCCAGCAGTGAATCAGCGGGGAGGCAGGGTCACACAGATACGCAGTATTTT

D gene: NA
V gene: TRBV4-2
clone size: once
J gene: TRBJ2-5
CDR3 protein: CASSQGPGEETQYF
CDR3 DNA: TGTGCCAGCAGCCAAGGGCCAGGGGAGGAGACCCAGTACTTC

D gene: NA
V gene: TRBV4-1
clone size: NA
J gene: TRBJ2-3
CDR3 protein: CASSQDSPHDTQYF
CDR3 DNA: TGCGCCAGCAGCCAAGATTCCCCACACGATACGCAGTATTTT

D gene: NA
V gene: TRBV4-3
clone size: NA
J gene: TRBJ2-4
CDR3 protein: CASSQDRKNIQYF
CDR3 DNA: TGCGCCAGCAGCCAAGACAGGAAAAACATTCAGTACTTC

D gene: TRBD2
V gene: TRBV27
clone size: once
J gene: TRBJ2-5
CDR3 protein: CASSPQTSGGAGQETQYF
CDR3 DNA: TGTGCCAGCAGTCCCCAGACTAGCGGGGGGGCAGGACAAGAGACCCAGTACTTC

D gene: TRBD1
V gene: TRBV6-6
clone size: NA
J gene: TRBJ1-3
CDR3 protein: CASSSGQVFSGNTIYF
CDR3 DNA: TGTGCCAGCAGTTCAGGACAGGTCTTCTCTGGAAACACCATATATTTT

D gene: TRBD1
V gene: TRBV5-1
clone size: NA
J gene: TRBJ1-6
CDR3 protein: CASSFGEGQVRPDF
CDR3 DNA: TGCGCCAGCTCATTTGGGGAGGGACAGGTTCGCCCGGACTTT

D gene: TRBD1
V gene: TRBV30
clone size: NA
J gene: TRBJ2-1
CDR3 protein: CAWRMKGPRDREFF
CDR3 DNA: TGTGCCTGGAGAATGAAGGGGCCCCGGGACAGGGAGTTCTTC

D gene: NA
V gene: TRBV10-3
clone size: few
J gene: TRBJ1-1
CDR3 protein: CAISESAVNTEAFF
CDR3 DNA: TGTGCCATCAGTGAGTCCGCGGTGAACACTGAAGCTTTCTTT

D gene: NA
V gene: TRBV7-3
clone size: NA
J gene: TRBJ2-5
CDR3 protein: CASSPGAQETQYF
CDR3 DNA: TGTGCCAGCAGCCCCGGGGCCCAAGAGACCCAGTACTTC

D gene: NA
V gene: TRBV9
clone size: NA
J gene: TRBJ1-5
CDR3 protein: CASSVGGGGNQPQHF
CDR3 DNA: TGTGCCAGCAGCGTAGGCGGCGGGGGCAATCAGCCCCAGCATTTT

D gene: TRBD1
V gene: TRBV19
clone size: NA
J gene: TRBJ1-5
CDR3 protein: CVSPWQGDHQPQHF
CDR3 DNA: TGTGTCTCACCTTGGCAGGGGGACCATCAGCCCCAGCATTTT

D gene: NA
V gene: TRBV20-1
clone size: NA
J gene: TRBJ1-1
CDR3 protein: CSASLDSF
CDR3 DNA: TGCAGTGCTAGTCTTGACAGCTTT

D gene: TRBD2
V gene: TRBV2
clone size: NA
J gene: TRBJ2-6
CDR3 protein: CASSGGGSGANVLTF
CDR3 DNA: TGTGCCAGCAGTGGCGGGGGCTCTGGGGCCAACGTCCTGACTTTC

D gene: TRBD1
V gene: TRBV5-5
clone size: few
J gene: TRBJ1-6
CDR3 protein: CASSLVGTGANSSPLHF
CDR3 DNA: TGTGCCAGCAGCTTGGTGGGGACAGGGGCTAACAGTTCACCCCTCCACTTT

D gene: TRBD2
V gene: TRBV7-9
clone size: NA
J gene: TRBJ2-2
CDR3 protein: CASRRSGGLVAGELFF
CDR3 DNA: TGTGCCAGCAGGCGTAGCGGGGGCTTGGTCGCCGGGGAGCTGTTTTTT

D gene: NA
V gene: TRBV30
clone size: NA
J gene: TRBJ1-1
CDR3 protein: CAWDRALAGAFF
CDR3 DNA: TGTGCCTGGGACCGGGCCCTCGCTGGAGCTTTCTTT

D gene: NA
V gene: TRBV9
clone size: NA
J gene: TRBJ1-6
CDR3 protein: CASSRDGSNSPLHF
CDR3 DNA: TGTGCCAGCAGTCGCGACGGGAGCAATTCACCCCTCCACTTT

D gene: TRBD2
V gene: TRBV10-3
clone size: NA
J gene: TRBJ2-1
CDR3 protein: CAIQASGGDYNEQFF
CDR3 DNA: TGTGCCATCCAAGCTAGCGGGGGGGACTACAATGAGCAGTTCTTC

D gene: NA
V gene: TRBV9
clone size: once
J gene: TRBJ2-3
CDR3 protein: CASSVGADSTDTQYF
CDR3 DNA: TGTGCCAGCAGCGTTGGAGCGGATAGCACAGATACGCAGTATTTT

D gene: TRBD1
V gene: TRBV25-1
clone size: once
J gene: TRBJ1-6
CDR3 protein: CASSHTGTGNNSPLHF
CDR3 DNA: TGTGCCAGCAGTCATACCGGGACAGGGAATAATTCACCCCTCCACTTT

D gene: TRBD2
V gene: TRBV13
clone size: NA
J gene: TRBJ2-2
CDR3 protein: CASSLGRGGATGELFF
CDR3 DNA: TGTGCCAGCAGCTTAGGGCGGGGGGGCGCCACCGGGGAGCTGTTTTTT

D gene: NA
V gene: TRBV6-5
clone size: few
J gene: TRBJ1-1
CDR3 protein: CASSYSAGNTEAFF
CDR3 DNA: TGTGCCAGCAGTTACTCGGCGGGGAACACTGAAGCTTTCTTT